This T cell receptor beta chain was observed in a study of post-analysis software for immune sequencing data. In the study overall: Disease trajectories encompassed relapsing-remitting, secondary progressive and progressive-relapsing multiple sclerosis.

For this clonotype: Its target is unknown.

The CDR3 extends over 19 amino acids. The germline CDR1 and CDR2 sequences are SGHTA and FQGNSA. Losses at the gene ends were 4 bases for V and 0 bases for J; bases not matched to a gene: 18. Broader study findings: Those with multiple sclerosis, the patient group, showed significantly lower normalized Chao1 diversity than controls. The authors found that F measure strongly co-clustered same-batch samples. The study found TRBV5-6, TRBV5-1 and TRBV20-1 among about 5 TRBV segments more frequent in patients than controls.

Libraries were made from TCR beta cDNA, and they carried unique molecular identifiers. When about 0.9 to 11 million T cells were used, they gave 500,000 or so cDNA molecules. TCRdb used MiXCR to reprocess the PCR reads, holding one entry per CDR3 protein. This sample yields roughly 800,000 distinct CDR3 sequences, of which about 45% are seen a single time; approximately 4.4% belongs to the top ten. The sequence was obtained from a girl between 5 and 17 years old with multiple sclerosis. The specimen was blood. V and J are TRBV7-2 and TRBJ2-7; 7 positions match TRBD2. The CDR3 region is CASSSPDKGSTSASYEQYF. The CDR3 DNA is TGTGCCAGCAGCTCCCCCGACAAGGGGTCTACTAGCGCCTCCTACGAGCAGTACTTC. Variable domain in full (rest from reference TRBV7-2 and TRBJ2-7): GAGVSQSPSNKVTEKGKDVELRCDPISGHTALYWYRQSLGQGLEFLIYFQGNSAPDKSGLPSDRFSAERTGGSVSTLTIQRTQQEDSAVYLCASSSPDKGSTSASYEQYFGPGTRLTVT.